This is a list of T cell receptor beta chains from one sample in a study of CD8+CD57+ T cells in acquired aplastic anemia. Via MiXCR, TCRdb re-called the reads, giving one row per CDR3 protein. Among some 220,000 distinct CDR3 sequences, 30% to 35% were seen once, and the ten largest hold 1% to 1.3%. Sequenced material: sorted CD4+, CD8+, or CD8+CD57+ T cells (not recorded which) from PBMCs. The receptors here all came from a human donor in good health, serving as a control. Both conserved end residues are part of each CDR3. Each record gives: D gene, clone size, CDR3 length, V gene, J gene, CDR3 protein, CDR3 DNA. A D gene is named only where the DNA matches it firmly. The listing skips clone size in some rows; elsewhere it reads once, few, many or a size class.

TRBD1,many,14,TRBV7-2,TRBJ2-1,CASSFDRELNEQFF,TGTGCCAGCAGCTTTGACAGGGAGTTGAATGAGCAGTTCTTC
TRBD1,-,14,TRBV12-3/TRBV12-4,TRBJ2-7,CASRKTGEGYEQYF,TGTGCCAGCAGGAAGACAGGGGAAGGCTACGAGCAGTACTTC
-,many,13,TRBV25-1,TRBJ1-2,CASSRGASYGYTF,TGTGCCAGCAGTAGGGGGGCGAGCTATGGCTACACCTTC
TRBD1,-,16,TRBV19,TRBJ1-4,CASSRGQGITNEKLFF,TGTGCCAGTAGTAGGGGACAGGGGATCACTAATGAAAAACTGTTTTTT
TRBD1,-,16,TRBV11-2,TRBJ1-1,CASSTRMSQGRTEAFF,TGTGCCAGCAGCACGCGAATGTCACAGGGGCGAACTGAAGCTTTCTTT
-,few,18,TRBV5-1,TRBJ1-6,CASSYRADKNSYNSPLHF,TGCGCCAGCAGCTACAGGGCAGACAAAAACTCCTATAATTCACCCCTCCACTTT
-,many,14,TRBV19,TRBJ2-7,CASSIIGGRDEQYF,TGTGCCAGTAGTATAATAGGGGGGCGTGACGAGCAGTACTTC
-,many,16,TRBV28,TRBJ2-7,CASSYPFGSGSYEQYF,TGTGCCAGCAGTTACCCCTTCGGGAGTGGAAGCTACGAGCAGTACTTC
-,many,14,TRBV20-1,TRBJ1-2,CSARSTGANYGYTF,TGCAGTGCTAGATCAACGGGGGCTAACTATGGCTACACCTTC
-,few,15,TRBV3-1,TRBJ1-1,CASSQEIGDHTEAFF,TGTGCCAGCAGCCAAGAGATTGGGGACCACACTGAAGCTTTCTTT
-,few,10,TRBV29-1,TRBJ1-1,CSVLDTEAFF,TGCAGCGTGCTAGACACTGAAGCTTTCTTT
-,-,15,TRBV2,TRBJ1-5,CASSEGQGVQQPQHF,TGTGCCAGCAGTGAAGGGCAGGGTGTTCAACAGCCCCAGCATTTT
TRBD1,many,16,TRBV5-5,TRBJ1-6,CASSLETGQYNSPLHF,TGTGCCAGCAGCTTGGAGACGGGACAGTATAATTCACCCCTCCACTTT
-,once,15,TRBV7-2,TRBJ1-1,CASSRTTGTNTEAFF,TGTGCCAGCAGCCGAACTACCGGGACTAACACTGAAGCTTTCTTT
-,-,14,TRBV11-2,TRBJ1-1,CASSPSLTGAEAFF,TGTGCCAGCAGCCCTTCTTTGACCGGCGCTGAAGCTTTCTTT
TRBD2,few,14,TRBV11-2,TRBJ2-1,CASRKREGPREQFF,TGTGCCAGCAGAAAGCGGGAGGGCCCTCGTGAGCAGTTCTTC
-,-,16,TRBV4-1,TRBJ2-2,CASSRGGLVVSGELFF,TGCGCCAGCAGCCGAGGGGGGCTAGTGGTTTCCGGGGAGCTGTTTTTT
-,few,17,TRBV12-5,TRBJ2-1,CASTLALGGFSYNEQFF,TGTGCTAGCACCCTAGCACTTGGGGGCTTCTCCTACAATGAGCAGTTCTTC
-,many,14,TRBV7-9,TRBJ1-3,CASSLKGRGNTIYF,TGTGCCAGCAGCTTAAAGGGGCGGGGAAACACCATATATTTT
TRBD1,-,14,TRBV19,TRBJ1-6,CASSDRGLYSPLHF,TGTGCCAGTAGCGACAGGGGCTTATATTCACCCCTCCACTTT
TRBD2,many,17,TRBV7-6,TRBJ2-1,CASSSSLAGRTYNEQFF,TGTGCCAGCAGCTCTTCGCTAGCGGGAAGAACCTACAATGAGCAGTTCTTC
-,-,16,TRBV25-1,TRBJ1-2,CASSEFGTRERGGYTF,TGTGCCAGCAGTGAATTTGGGACAAGGGAAAGAGGGGGCTACACCTTC